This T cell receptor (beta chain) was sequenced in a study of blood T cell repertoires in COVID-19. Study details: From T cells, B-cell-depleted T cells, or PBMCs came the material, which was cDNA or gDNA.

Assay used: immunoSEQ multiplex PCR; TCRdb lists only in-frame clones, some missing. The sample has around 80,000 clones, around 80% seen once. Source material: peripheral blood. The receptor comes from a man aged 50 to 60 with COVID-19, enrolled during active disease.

The DNA of the CDR3 is TGTGCCAGCAGAACGGGACATAACACCGGGGAGCTGTTTTTT. The encoded protein is CASRTGHNTGELFF. This chain links TRBV6-4 with TRBJ2-2; tentatively, D is TRBD1 (6 bases). From germline, CDR1 is MRHNA and CDR2 SNTAGT. The CDR3 has 14 residues. V was trimmed by 6 bases and J by 2 bases, leaving 10 bases between them.